This TCR beta chain was observed in a study of blood T cell repertoires in COVID-19. The protocol was immunoSEQ multiplex PCR, while the TCRdb copy is restricted to in-frame clones and leaves out a portion. The sample lists about 270,000 clones; more than 70% were seen once. This clone was observed once. Germline assignment: CDR1 MNHEY and CDR2 SVGAGI. V lost 4 bases, J lost 3 bases, and 12 bases lay in between. The CDR3 has 15 residues. This sequence was found in an older woman in a cohort exposed to, infected with or recovered from COVID-19 (not recorded which). The chain couples TRBV6-5 to TRBJ1-4; D is undetermined. Sequences were obtained from PBMCs or T cells enriched from blood (not recorded which). In DNA form, the CDR3 reads TGTGCCAGCAGTTCTTGGTCCCGCGCTAATGAAAAACTGTTTTTT. The encoded protein is CASSSWSRANEKLFF.